One and the same sample provided the 31 T cell receptor beta chains below, sequenced in a study of tumor-infiltrating lymphocytes in glioblastoma multiforme (dated by TCRdb to about 2017). The sequencing machine was an Illumina HiSeq 2500. Using a modified ARM-PCR protocol with multiple V-beta primers and a C-beta primer, the team built TCRB libraries from RNA through three nested multiplex PCR rounds. TCRdb took the public reads, trimmed them with fastp at Q25, ran MiXCR for clone calling and kept in-frame beta chains. One record per CDR3 amino acid sequence lists the most common genes and DNA. The table for this sample lists about 8,400 distinct CDR3 sequences; around three quarters of them were counted only once. Roughly 48% of the sample lies in the top ten. The specimen sequenced was brain tumor tissue. Receptor source: a male donor with glioblastoma.

V gene TRBV4-1 combines with J gene TRBJ2-3; a weak D match, TRBD2 (5 bases). V shed 1 base and J shed 5 bases, with 16 bases lying between them. The germline V gene has CDR1 MGHRA and CDR2 YSYEKL. The CDR3 sequence is 16 residues long. CDR3 protein: CASSQVVSGNGDTQYF. The CDR3 DNA reads TGCGCCAGCAGCCAAGTTGTGAGCGGTAATGGAGATACGCAGTATTTT.

The gene calls are TRBV11-2 and TRBJ2-3; D not certain. Between the trimmed V and J ends, which lost 6 bases and 0 bases, there was a span of 4 bases. Germline V gene lookup returns CDR1 SGHAT and CDR2 FQNNGV. The CDR3 runs 12 residues. CDR3 sequence reads: CASRLSTDTQYF. CDR3 nucleotides: TGTGCCAGCAGACTAAGCACAGATACGCAGTATTTT.

Notes on this clonotype: In this CDR3 the conserved last residue, phenylalanine or tryptophan, is missing, so a read error is likely. The V call is TRBV29-1, the J call TRBJ2-5; no reliable D call. The CDR3 runs to 15 residues. Germline assignment: CDR1 SQVTM and CDR2 ANQGSEA. DNA of the CDR3: TGCAGCGTTGAGGAGCACAGCCGCCACCAAGCGACCCAGTACCTC. As protein: CSVEEHSRHQATQYL.

This clonotype was detected ten times or more. This CDR3 fails to terminate in the conserved phenylalanine or tryptophan, so it likely reflects a read error. The limits of the CDR3 on the DNA are not certain, so only TCRdb's listed CDR3 is given. This chain uses TRBV28 with TRBJ1-1; TRBD1 is the table's D call, not checked against the DNA. Germline CDR1 is MDHEN and CDR2 is SYDVKM. The length of the CDR3 is 12 amino acids, counting both ends. This chain's CDR3 is CASSLPGTDPWQ.

As to this clonotype: The junction departs from germline at one end; a sequencing error may be responsible. The J gene is TRBJ1-1, the V gene TRBV11-1; D gene unclear. From germline, CDR1 is SGHAT and CDR2 FQDESV (reference sequence). This CDR3 contains 13 residues. The CDR3 loop is CASSLGSLIEAFF. In DNA, the CDR3 is TGTGCCAGCAGTTTAGGGTCTCTCATTGAAGCTTTCTTT.

The gene calls are TRBV6-5 and TRBJ2-7, with 7 bases identical to TRBD1. The germline V gene encodes CDR1 MNHEY and CDR2 SVGAGI. The CDR3 runs 15 residues. V dropped 0 bases and J dropped 6; count of bases not matched to a gene: 8. CDR3 residues: CASSYSGTVGREQYF. The CDR3 DNA reads TGTGCCAGCAGTTACTCCGGGACAGTGGGCCGCGAGCAGTACTTC.

At least ten counts were recorded for this clonotype. This clone may be a read error of a much larger clone one base away. V and J are TRBV6-1 and TRBJ1-1, with D maybe TRBD1 (5 bases). V was shortened by 8 bases and J by 6 bases, with 19 bases between the two germline ends. The V gene's germline CDR1 is MNHNS and CDR2 SASEGT. There are 14 residues in the CDR3. In DNA form, the CDR3 reads TGTGCCAGCTACAAGGCAGGGAGGAAGTCTGAAGCTTTCTTT. Translation: CASYKAGRKSEAFF.

Regarding this clonotype: Mismatch with germline at one junction end may stem from a read error. J is TRBJ2-1 and V is TRBV6-1; the match to TRBD2 covers 7 bases. Germline values: CDR1 MNHNS, CDR2 SASEGT. The CDR3 loop spans 14 amino acids. The CDR3 DNA reads TGTGCCAGCAACCAGACCGGGAGGTCGGGCGAGCAGTGCTTC. It is translated as CASNQTGRSGEQCF.

With respect to this clonotype: With a much larger clone just one base away, this may be a read error. The chain uses TRBV7-9 and TRBJ2-5; 7 bases line up with TRBD1. Losses at the gene ends were 9 bases for V and 2 bases for J; bases not matched to a gene: 15. The CDR3 consists of 16 residues. CDR1 SEHNR and CDR2 FQNEAQ come from the germline V gene (reference sequence). This CDR3 reads CARSASEQGLQETQYF. The CDR3 region has the DNA TGTGCCAGAAGCGCATCGGAACAGGGGCTTCAAGAGACCCAGTACTTC.

V gene TRBV6-5 combines with J gene TRBJ2-7; D not resolved. Trimming cost V 0 bases and J 5 bases, with 14 bases left between them. Germline CDR1 is MNHEY and CDR2 is SVGAGI. This CDR3 spans 15 amino acids. The CDR3 loop is CASSYSLQQAHEQYF. The DNA for the CDR3 is TGTGCCAGCAGTTACTCCCTACAGCAGGCCCACGAGCAGTACTTC.

The rearrangement joins TRBV6-5 to TRBJ2-7, with D tentatively TRBD1 or TRBD2 (5 bases each). The CDR3 totals 15 residues. Deletions cut 6 bases from V and 4 bases from J, with 19 bases between. Looked up from germline, CDR1 is MNHEY and CDR2 is SVGAGI. The CDR3, as DNA: TGTGCCAGCAGCCACCGCGAGGGGAATGATTACGAGCAGTACTTC. Translating it yields CASSHREGNDYEQYF.

This clonotype occurred once. A read error may explain this, as a much larger clone is one base away. Because the CDR3 is missing its conserved closing phenylalanine or tryptophan, this is likely a read error. The rearrangement links TRBV29-1 to TRBJ2-7; tentatively, D is TRBD1 (5 bases). This CDR3 is 12 amino acids long. Trimming shortened V by 6 bases and J by 1 base, and 10 bases separated the two germline ends. Germline CDR1 is SQVTM and CDR2 is ANQGSEA. CDR3 sequence: CSVSDISYEQYL. CDR3 bases: TGCAGCGTCTCGGACATATCCTACGAGCAGTACTTA.

Concerning this clonotype itself: One end of the junction does not line up with germline, which may come from a read error. The V call is TRBV11-2, the J call TRBJ2-1, with a possible D match to TRBD1 (6 bases). CDR1 and CDR2 (germline): SGHAT, FQNNGV. The CDR3 sequence is 17 residues long. DNA of the CDR3: TGTGCTAGCAGCTTAGCAGTAAGGGGGTCTTCTCGCAATGAGCAGTTCTTC. Translated, it gives CASSLAVRGSSRNEQFF.

Details on this clonotype: Since no conserved phenylalanine or tryptophan closes the CDR3, a read error is the likely cause. The V gene is TRBV6-1, the J gene TRBJ2-4; D possibly uses TRBD1 or TRBD2 (7 bases each). The CDR3 sequence is 15 residues long. The germline V gene encodes CDR1 MNHNS and CDR2 SASEGT. In nucleotides, the CDR3 is TGTGTCGGGGGGCGGGACAGAGCAGCCAAAAACATTCAGTACTCC. Protein product: CVGGRDRAAKNIQYS.

Only one count was recorded for this clonotype. The V and J genes are TRBV20-1 and TRBJ1-5; 10 nucleotides agree with TRBD1. Germline CDR1 is DFQATT and CDR2 is SNEGSKA (reference sequence). V lost 4 bases to trimming and J lost 1 base; unmatched junction nucleotides: 4. The CDR3 is made up of 15 amino acids. The DNA for the CDR3 is TGCAGTGCTAACCGACAGGGGGCCAGCAATCAGCCCCAGCATTTT. Amino acid sequence: CSANRQGASNQPQHF.

With respect to this clonotype: Compared with germline, one end of the junction differs, possibly owing to a read error. The CDR3 DNA sequence: TGTGCCAGCAGCTTGGCAACACAGGAGACCCAGTGCTTC. Translation gives CASSLATQETQCF. V usage is TRBV5-4 and J usage is TRBJ2-5; tentative D call: TRBD1 (5 bases). This CDR3 has 13 residues. CDR1 SGHNT and CDR2 YYREEE come from the germline V gene (reference sequence).

The chain employs TRBV11-2 and TRBJ2-1; D is uncertain. V shed 0 bases and J shed 8 bases, with 23 bases lying between them. CDR3 length equals 18 residues. Germline loops: CDR1 SGHAT, CDR2 FQNNGV. This chain's CDR3 is CASSLDFPPSPRWDEQFF. CDR3 nucleotide sequence: TGTGCCAGCAGCTTAGATTTCCCCCCCTCTCCGAGGTGGGATGAGCAGTTCTTC.

The chain has TRBV6-5 and TRBJ2-7, with D possibly being TRBD1 (5 bases). V was cut by 4 bases and J by 2 bases, with 15 bases left in between. The germline V gene has CDR1 MNHEY and CDR2 SVGAGI. The CDR3 is 15 amino acids. The CDR3 spells CASSFLQENPYEQYF. The DNA for the CDR3 is TGTGCCAGCAGTTTTCTACAGGAGAACCCCTACGAGCAGTACTTC.

This rearrangement joins TRBV6-6 to TRBJ2-1, with TRBD1 matching over 8 bases. Germline-derived CDR1 and CDR2 are MNHNY and SVGAGI (reference sequence). The junction had 16 bases not matched to a gene; V was cut back by 11 bases and J by 13 bases. The CDR3 has 13 amino acids. CDR3 amino acids: CAGSDRVGSEQFF. The DNA for the CDR3 is TGTGCCGGATCGGACAGGGTGGGGTCTGAACAGTTCTTC.

Notes on this clonotype: One end of the junction is discordant with germline, which a read error may explain. The V gene is TRBV11-1, the J gene TRBJ2-2; TRBD2 agrees at 12 bases. The CDR3 runs to 18 residues. Per the germline V gene, CDR1 is SGHAT and CDR2 is FQDESV (reference sequence). The CDR3 DNA reads TGTGCCAGCAGCACCACCGACAGACTAGCGGGAGAAACCGGGGAGCTATTTTTT. Its translation is CASSTTDRLAGETGELFF.

Concerning this clonotype itself: The junction shows a germline mismatch at one end, possibly a read error. This chain joins TRBV12-3 or TRBV12-4 and TRBJ2-1; D unresolved. The length of the CDR3 is 14 residues. CDR3 in amino acids: CASGLLISSDEQFF. The DNA of the CDR3 is TGTGCCAGCGGTTTGTTAATCTCGAGCGATGAGCAGTTCTTC.

This clonotype is medium-sized (0.01 to 0.1%). This CDR3 reads CASSARGAYNEQFF. For the CDR3, the DNA is TGTGCCAGCAGTGCCCGCGGGGCATACAATGAGCAGTTCTTC. The chain combines TRBV6-1 with TRBJ2-1; D is perhaps TRBD2 (6 bases). The V gene lost 4 bases and the J gene lost 4 bases, with 11 bases spanning the gap. The V gene's germline CDR1 is MNHNS and CDR2 SASEGT. The CDR3 consists of 14 residues.

As to this clonotype: An end of the junction differs from the germline gene, which may be a read error. The chain couples TRBV11-2 to TRBJ2-2, with 7 bases fitting TRBD2. The CDR3 is made up of 20 amino acids. The V gene's germline CDR1 is SGHAT and CDR2 FQNNGV. Written as DNA, the CDR3 is TGTGCCAGCACCCCCTCATTCGGCCAATGTCTAGCGGTAAACACCGGTGAGCTGTTTTTT. Its protein is CASTPSFGQCLAVNTGELFF. The whole variable domain, filled in from reference TRBV11-2 and TRBJ2-2, reads EAGVAQSPRYKIIEKRQSVAFWCNPISGHATLYWYQQILGQGPKLLIQFQNNGVVDDSQLPKDRFSAERLKGVDSTLKIQPAKLEDSAVYLCASTPSFGQCLAVNTGELFFGEGSRLTVL.

The chain has TRBV6-6 and TRBJ2-3; D unresolved. CDR1 and CDR2 (germline): MNHNY, SVGAGI (reference sequence). The CDR3 sequence is 16 residues long. Deletions cut 6 bases from V and 0 bases from J, with 16 bases between. CDR3 region: CASSSIWADSTDTQYF. In DNA form, the CDR3 reads TGTGCCAGCAGCTCCATTTGGGCCGATAGCACAGATACGCAGTATTTT.

The rearrangement joins TRBV6-5 to TRBJ2-1; 9 positions match TRBD2. The CDR3 covers 17 residues. Germline trimming cut 8 bases from V and 5 bases from J; bases unmatched to any gene: 16. CDR1 MNHEY and CDR2 SVGAGI come from the germline V gene. CDR3 bases: TGTGCCAGCCGCCTCACCCCGACTAGCGGAACAAACAATGAGCAGTTCTTC. Translation gives CASRLTPTSGTNNEQFF.

This clonotype was detected only a few times. This chain links TRBV29-1 with TRBJ2-5; maybe TRBD2 (6 bases). Trimming removed 7 bases at V and 7 bases at J, with 13 bases between. The CDR3 totals 11 residues. Germline CDR1 reads SQVTM; CDR2 reads ANQGSEA. This chain's CDR3 is CSGHAGGTQYF. CDR3 nucleotides: TGCAGCGGCCATGCCGGGGGGACCCAGTACTTC.

In regard to this clonotype: Its ends do not fully match the called genes, so a read error is possible. The chain joins TRBV11-2 to TRBJ2-5, with D perhaps TRBD1 (5 bases). CDR1 is SGHAT and CDR2 is FQNNGV in the germline V gene. The CDR3 has 16 residues. Here the CDR3 reads CTSSLGTAAKQETLYF. The CDR3 DNA is TGTACCAGCAGCTTAGGTACGGCAGCCAAACAGGAGACCCTGTACTTC.

The chain carries TRBV27 and TRBJ2-7; 13 nucleotides agree with TRBD2. This CDR3 is built from 17 residues. The V gene end was trimmed by 5 bases and the J gene end by 0 bases; junction bases not matched to a gene: 7. Germline V gene data show CDR1 as MNHEY and CDR2 as SMNVEV (reference sequence). CDR3 sequence: CASSGRLAGGISYEQYF. CDR3 in DNA: TGTGCCAGCAGTGGGAGACTAGCGGGAGGCATCTCCTACGAGCAGTACTTC.

For this clonotype: Because the CDR3 is missing its conserved closing phenylalanine or tryptophan, this is likely a read error. The DNA is left out, because the CDR3 cannot be placed on it with certainty; the CDR3 is given as TCRdb lists it. The chain recombines TRBV20-1 with TRBJ2-7; the table's D call, TRBD2, was not checked against the DNA. Germline CDR1 is DFQATT and CDR2 is SNEGSKA (reference sequence). Ends included, the CDR3 has 15 residues. The CDR3 spells CSAREGTSEGYDQHS.

This chain joins TRBV11-2 and TRBJ2-3; 7 nucleotides agree with TRBD1. The germline V gene has CDR1 SGHAT and CDR2 FQNNGV. The CDR3 spans 14 residues. The CDR3 sequence: CVNSLQGMEDTQYF. The DNA for the CDR3 is TGTGTCAACAGCTTACAGGGGATGGAAGATACGCAGTATTTT. The whole variable domain, remainder taken from reference TRBV11-2 and TRBJ2-3, is EAGVAQSPRYKIIEKRQSVAFWCNPISGHATLYWYQQILGQGPKLLIQFQNNGVVDDSQLPKDRFSAERLKGVDSTLKIQPAKLEDSAVYLCVNSLQGMEDTQYFGPGTRLTVL.

The V and J genes are TRBV29-1 and TRBJ1-2, with D tentatively TRBD1 (5 bases). The germline V gene encodes CDR1 SQVTM and CDR2 ANQGSEA. The CDR3 sequence is 14 residues long. Trimming stripped 6 bases from V and 5 bases from J, with 19 bases between. The CDR3 region is CSVPTGGGKYGYTF. CDR3 coding DNA: TGCAGCGTACCGACTGGGGGTGGCAAGTATGGCTACACCTTC.